This record looks at one T cell receptor beta chain sequence and its context. The antigen is not known. This entry is derived from a study of CD8 T cells in Susac syndrome. Study-level points and caveats: That the number of individuals in its TCR sequencing and HLA analysis was relatively small was acknowledged by the study.

The RNA input was about 0.5 to 1 ug, and it was reverse transcribed with random hexamers. Amplification of TCR beta CDR3 by immunoSEQ multiplex PCR spanned 54 Vbeta and 13 Jbeta. TCRdb re-called the immunoSEQ multiplex PCR reads with MiXCR, one entry per CDR3 protein. The sample includes around 200,000 distinct CDR3 sequences, 85% to 95% seen only once; the top ten take about 0.1%. Trimming took 0 bases from V and 5 from J; bases not matched to a gene: 13. Looked up from germline, CDR1 is DFQATT and CDR2 is SNEGSKA (reference sequence). CDR3 length equals 16 residues. CD8+ and CD4+ T cells from blood underwent TCR beta sequencing.

The clonotype comes from a human donor with Susac syndrome. The V call is TRBV20-1, the J call TRBJ2-7; 7 positions match TRBD2. The specimen was CD4+ T cells from PBMCs. The DNA of the CDR3 is TGCAGTGCTAGAGATTACCGCGCGGGAGTCAATGACGAGCAGTACTTC. It translates to CSARDYRAGVNDEQYF.